This T cell receptor (beta chain) was profiled in a study of CD8+ T cells in alopecia areata. About the study: Tofacitinib was taken orally by treated patients, and the dose was 5 to 10 mg twice daily. A 6-month period off drug followed tofacitinib, which lasted 6 to 18 months.

The germline CDR1 and CDR2 sequences are SGHVS and FQNEAQ. The CDR3 runs 14 residues. V lost 3 bases, J lost 4 bases, and 12 bases lay in between. In the case of this clone: What it binds is not known.

The study's findings and limits: Throughout tofacitinib, many expanded lesional clones continued to persist in scalp and blood. For patients receiving tofacitinib, scalp clonality and expanded CD8+ clones among the top 100 significantly decreased.

Treatment given: oral pan-JAK inhibitor, 5-10 mg twice daily. cDNA reverse transcribed from extracted RNA served as the sequencing template. Here immunoSEQ multiplex PCR was the method, and the copy in TCRdb shows in-frame clones only, minus some. The data contain 35,000 to 45,000 clones, over 85% of them singletons. The J gene is TRBJ2-5, the V gene TRBV7-8; D is unresolved. This TCR was recovered from a human donor with alopecia areata. The sample consisted of CD8+ T cells sorted from blood, taken at week 24, from a patient treated with tofacitinib. The CDR3 region has the DNA TGTGCCAGCAGCTTCGTACGCATGGTAGAGACCCAGTACTTC. Protein: CASSFVRMVETQYF.